Described below is a single T cell receptor (beta chain) sequence and its context. Its antigen is not known. The record originates from a study of a mutant IDH1 vaccine in newly diagnosed glioma. Study-wide background: Of treated patients, 62.5% were men and approximately 40% women, averaging roughly 37 years. Weeks 35 and 47 hosted visits V12 and V13, respectively. Study conclusions and caveats: Pseudoprogression seemingly bore no relation to changes in top peripheral T cell clonotypes.

Profiled with immunoSEQ multiplex PCR; TCRdb holds only in-frame clones, not every one. The data contain 90,000 to 100,000 clones, nearly 90% of them singletons. Time point noted: week 47, end of study. Each dose of the vaccine consisted of 300 ug of mutant IDH1 20-mer peptide, with topical imiquimod. New astrocytomas of WHO grade 3 or 4 that were IDH1-mutant and ATRX-lost were found in the donors. Trimming at V came to 4 bases and at J to 4 bases, leaving 5 bases not matched to a gene. CDR3 size: 16 residues. From germline, CDR1 is LGHNT and CDR2 FRNRAP. The chain joins TRBV12-5 to TRBJ2-5; 14 bases are a match to TRBD2. The specimen comprised PBMCs, sampled from a glioma patient whose treatment included an IDH1 peptide vaccine. The TCR originated in a woman aged 45 to 65 with glioma. In DNA form, the CDR3 reads TGTGCTAGTGGTTACGGACTAGCGGGAGGTAGAGAGACCCAGTACTTC. This codes for CASGYGLAGGRETQYF. The whole variable domain, filled in from reference TRBV12-5 and TRBJ2-5, reads DARVTQTPRHKVTEMGQEVTMRCQPILGHNTVFWYRQTMMQGLELLAYFRNRAPLDDSGMPKDRFSAEMPDATLATLKIQPSEPRDSAVYFCASGYGLAGGRETQYFGPGTRLLVL.